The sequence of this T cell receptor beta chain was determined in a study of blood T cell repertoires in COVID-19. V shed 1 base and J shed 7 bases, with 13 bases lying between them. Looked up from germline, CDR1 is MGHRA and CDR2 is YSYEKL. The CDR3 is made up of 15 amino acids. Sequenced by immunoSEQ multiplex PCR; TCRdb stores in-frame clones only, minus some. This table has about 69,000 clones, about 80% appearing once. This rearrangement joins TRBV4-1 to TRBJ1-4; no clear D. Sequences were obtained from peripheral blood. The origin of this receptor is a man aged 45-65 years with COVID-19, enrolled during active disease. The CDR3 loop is CASSQVWAGSEKLFF. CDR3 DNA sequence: TGCGCCAGCAGCCAAGTTTGGGCGGGGAGTGAAAAACTGTTTTTT.